Following are 4 T cell receptor beta chains from one sample sequenced in a study of CD8 T cells in ankylosing spondylitis. Study outcomes and limitations: There was a TCR beta motif, made of eight highly homologous variants, that appeared characteristic of ankylosing spondylitis blood.

These receptors have no known antigen. TCRdb re-analysed the 5' RACE reads in MiXCR, keeping a single row per CDR3 protein. The sample has over 700,000 distinct CDR3 sequences, 19% seen once. Sequenced sample: blood, either unsorted or a sorted T cell fraction (not recorded which). These receptors all come from a male donor with ankylosing spondylitis.

The chain has TRBV5-1 and TRBJ1-1, with a tentative D call TRBD1 (5 bases). This CDR3 has 15 amino acids. Trimming removed 3 bases from V and 4 bases from J, with 16 bases in between. Germline assignment: CDR1 SGHRS and CDR2 YFSETQ. As DNA, the CDR3 is TGCGCCAGCAGCTGGCGGGACGGTCGAGGCACTGAAGCTTTCTTT. Protein product: CASSWRDGRGTEAFF.

The gene calls are TRBV20-1 and TRBJ1-1, with D perhaps matching TRBD1 (5 bases). CDR3 length: 14 residues. Germline CDR1 and CDR2: DFQATT and SNEGSKA (reference sequence). Trimming stripped 5 bases from V and 4 bases from J, with 17 bases between. The CDR3 loop is CSASIRGGSTEAFF. The CDR3 bases are TGCAGTGCTTCAATCCGCGGGGGGAGCACTGAAGCTTTCTTT.

A few counts support this clonotype. The rearrangement joins TRBV29-1 to TRBJ2-1, with no clear D. The length of the CDR3 is 19 residues. Germline loops: CDR1 SQVTM, CDR2 ANQGSEA. Between the trimmed V and J ends, which lost 5 bases and 0 bases, there was a span of 26 bases. The CDR3 here is CSVYLGSIEVVSSYNEQFF. The CDR3 DNA reads as TGCAGCGTTTACCTGGGATCTATCGAGGTGGTAAGCTCCTACAATGAGCAGTTCTTC.

The genes are TRBV7-9 and TRBJ2-5; maybe TRBD2 (5 bases). Between the trimmed V and J ends, which lost 2 bases and 7 bases, there was a span of 11 bases. This CDR3 region has 13 residues. Germline V gene sequence: CDR1 SEHNR, CDR2 FQNEAQ (reference sequence). CDR3 sequence reads: CASSLIEGGTQYF. The CDR3, as DNA: TGTGCCAGCAGCTTAATCGAGGGTGGGACCCAGTACTTC.